Following are 18 T cell receptor beta chains from one sample sequenced in a study of identical twins. TCRdb ran MiXCR on the 5' RACE reads and lists one entry per CDR3 protein. There are some 1,700,000 distinct CDR3 sequences in the sample; less than 40% occur only once, and 0.25% to 0.3% lies in the top ten. The source material was cord blood. The receptors shown here come from a newborn girl in good health.

This clonotype was observed a few times. The chain links TRBV7-9 to TRBJ1-2; D gene uncertain. Germline CDR1 and CDR2: SEHNR and FQNEAQ (reference sequence). Deletions cut 6 bases from V and 4 bases from J, with 24 bases between. The CDR3 sequence is 17 residues long. The CDR3 DNA sequence: TGTGCCAGCAGGCCAGACATAGGTGGCGGGCCCCGCTATGGCTACACCTTC. This translates into CASRPDIGGGPRYGYTF.

This clonotype was seen a few times. This chain uses TRBV4-1 with TRBJ1-2, with no clear D. CDR1 and CDR2 (germline): MGHRA, YSYEKL. The CDR3 is 14 residues long. The V end was cut by 0 bases, the J end by 4 bases, with 9 bases between. The CDR3 loop reads CASSQEAQVYGYTF. CDR3 sequence (DNA): TGCGCCAGCAGCCAAGAGGCTCAGGTCTATGGCTACACCTTC.

The V gene is TRBV24-1, the J gene TRBJ2-2; tentatively, D is TRBD1 or TRBD2 (5 bases each). Germline CDR1 and CDR2: KGHDR and SFDVKD. This CDR3 spans 17 amino acids. V was pared by 7 bases and J by 0 bases, with 17 bases between. The CDR3 spells CATRSSGRSANTGELFF. Here the CDR3 DNA reads TGTGCCACCAGATCTTCGGGACGAAGTGCGAACACCGGGGAGCTGTTTTTT.

There are a few counts of this clonotype. One end of the junction does not line up with germline, which may come from a read error. The rearrangement joins TRBV29-1 to TRBJ2-1; possibly TRBD2 for D (5 bases). The CDR3 has 16 residues. Germline V lookup: CDR1 SQVTM, CDR2 ANQGSEA. This CDR3 is CSVDSPASKVYNGQFF. The CDR3 coding sequence is TGCAGCGTTGACTCCCCTGCTAGCAAAGTATACAATGGGCAGTTCTTC.

The chain joins TRBV7-9 to TRBJ2-7, with D perhaps being TRBD1 or TRBD2 (5 bases each). The CDR3 spans 14 residues. Germline V gene sequence: CDR1 SEHNR, CDR2 FQNEAQ (reference sequence). Trimming shortened V by 2 bases and J by 3 bases, and 11 bases separated the two germline ends. The CDR3 sequence: CASSLLTADYEQYF. The CDR3 region has the DNA TGTGCCAGCAGCTTACTGACAGCGGACTACGAGCAGTACTTC.

This rearrangement joins TRBV20-1 to TRBJ2-7, with 7 bases identical to TRBD2. Trimming took 1 base from V and 7 from J; bases not matched to a gene: 10. This CDR3 comprises 14 residues. CDR1 and CDR2 from the germline V gene are DFQATT and SNEGSKA (reference sequence). CDR3 sequence: CSARAGGLYNEQYF. CDR3 coding DNA: TGCAGTGCTAGAGCGGGGGGACTTTACAATGAGCAGTACTTC.

The genes are TRBV2 and TRBJ1-2; no definite D call. CDR1 SNHLY and CDR2 FYNNEI come from the germline V gene. Trimming shortened V by 6 bases and J by 4 bases, and 15 bases separated the two germline ends. The CDR3 is made up of 14 amino acids. CDR3 sequence: CASRTVDMVYGYTF. The CDR3, as DNA: TGTGCCAGCAGGACCGTTGACATGGTCTATGGCTACACCTTC.

V usage is TRBV21-1 and J usage is TRBJ2-1; the table's D gene call, TRBD1, was not cross checked with the DNA. TRBV21-1 is labeled a pseudogene. CDR3 length equals 16 residues. In DNA, the CDR3 is TGTGCCAGCACAGGACCCGGGAACGGGAGGCGGAATGAGCAGTTCTTC. Translated: CASTGPGNGRRNEQFF.

V gene TRBV10-3 combines with J gene TRBJ1-1; D is unclear. Trimming left V 2 bases short and J 0 bases short, with 4 bases between. Germline CDR1 reads ENHRY; CDR2 reads SYGVKD. CDR3 length: 13 amino acids. The CDR3 DNA follows: TGTGCCATCAGTGAGGTTATGAACACTGAAGCTTTCTTT. It codes for CAISEVMNTEAFF.

This clonotype was found a few times. The CDR3 DNA sequence: TGTGCCAGCGGTCTAGCGACGATCTACAATGAGCAGTTCTTC. It specifies CASGLATIYNEQFF. The V and J genes are TRBV3-1 and TRBJ2-1; TRBD2 is a possible D gene (6 bases). Germline V gives CDR1 LGHDT, CDR2 YNNKEL (reference sequence). Trimming removed 8 bases at V and 3 bases at J, with 14 bases between. This CDR3 contains 14 residues.

Regarding this clonotype: At one end, the junction sequence differs from germline, possibly due to a read error. The chain has TRBV6-5 and TRBJ2-7, with 8 bases aligning to TRBD1. The CDR3 sequence is 15 residues long. Germline assignment: CDR1 MNHEY and CDR2 SVGAGI. CDR3 sequence: CACRATGVGSYEQYF. CDR3 nucleotide sequence: TGTGCCTGCAGGGCGACAGGGGTTGGCTCCTACGAGCAGTACTTC.

Only a few counts were recorded for this clonotype. The chain recombines TRBV11-2 with TRBJ2-5; 8 nucleotides match TRBD2. The germline CDR1 and CDR2 sequences are SGHAT and FQNNGV. The V segment lost 5 bases and the J segment 11 bases; nucleotides outside the gene matches: 16. The CDR3 is 15 residues long. In DNA form, the CDR3 reads TGTGCCAGCAGCCAAGATCTAGGGACTAGTAGTGAGCAGTACTTC. Amino acid sequence: CASSQDLGTSSEQYF.

In its sample, this clonotype was seen once. The chain is built from TRBV6-5 and TRBJ1-1, with D possibly TRBD1 on 6 matching bases. The CDR3 has 16 residues. V was clipped by 5 bases and J by 1 base, with 17 bases between them. Germline V CDR1 and CDR2: MNHEY, SVGAGI. CDR3: CASSPTTGTSNTEAFF. In DNA form, the CDR3 reads TGTGCCAGCAGTCCGACGACCGGGACATCGAACACTGAAGCTTTCTTT.

The chain links TRBV7-2 to TRBJ2-4, with a weak D call TRBD2 (6 bases). Near its end, the DNA agrees better with TRBJ2-7, so the J call may be wrong. CDR1 and CDR2 from the germline V gene are SGHTA and FQGNSA. The CDR3 has 15 residues. In DNA form, the CDR3 reads TGTGCCAGCAGCTTAGTAGCGGCCCTTACCTACGAGCAGTACTTC. This translates into CASSLVAALTYEQYF.

This clonotype was seen only a few times. CDR3 bases: TGTGCCAGCAGCTTAACTCCTAGCGGGGGTCTCCAAGAGACCCAGTACTTC. This encodes CASSLTPSGGLQETQYF. The chain uses TRBV7-6 and TRBJ2-5, with 10 nucleotides matching TRBD2. This CDR3 has 17 amino acids. Losses at the gene ends were 2 bases for V and 1 base for J; bases not matched to a gene: 7. Germline loops: CDR1 SGHVS, CDR2 FNYEAQ.

This clonotype has ten or more counts. The CDR3: CASSHGLAYNEQFF. DNA of the CDR3: TGTGCCAGCAGCCATGGTCTGGCCTACAATGAGCAGTTCTTC. The chain couples TRBV4-2 to TRBJ2-1; D remains unclear. V was cut by 3 bases and J by 2 bases, with 8 bases left in between. Germline CDR1 LGHNA, CDR2 YNFKEQ. The CDR3 is 14 residues long.

This chain uses TRBV20-1 with TRBJ1-4; D might be TRBD1 (6 bases). V was cut by 6 bases and J by 5 bases, with 13 bases left in between. The length of the CDR3 is 13 residues. Germline CDR1 is DFQATT and CDR2 is SNEGSKA (reference sequence). CDR3 in amino acids: CSANRQANEKLFF. Here the CDR3 DNA reads TGCAGTGCCAACCGACAGGCGAATGAAAAACTGTTTTTT.

This clonotype came up a few times. V is TRBV27 and J is TRBJ2-7; TRBD1 matches 8 bases. CDR3 length equals 14 residues. Germline CDR1 and CDR2: MNHEY and SMNVEV (reference sequence). With V trimmed by 5 bases and J by 4 bases, 7 bases remained unmatched. The CDR3 reads CASSITQGAYEQYF. CDR3 nucleotide sequence: TGTGCCAGCAGTATCACCCAGGGGGCGTACGAGCAGTACTTC.